Below are 24 T cell receptor beta chains sequenced from a single sample in a study of T cells after yellow fever vaccination. TCRdb used MiXCR to reprocess the 5' RACE reads, holding one entry per CDR3 protein. The profile covers about 550,000 distinct CDR3 sequences, with 19% appearing a single time and 13% to 15% taken by the ten largest. Sequences were derived from PBMCs, sampled 15 days after the yellow fever booster vaccination. The receptor set was obtained from a man under 40 who received the YFV17D yellow fever vaccine.

This rearrangement joins TRBV20-1 to TRBJ2-1; 7 bases are a match to TRBD2. The CDR3 contains 13 residues. Germline CDR1 DFQATT, CDR2 SNEGSKA (reference sequence). The J segment lost 9 bases and the V segment lost 6 bases, leaving 11 bases of the junction unmatched. CDR3 bases: TGCAGTGCGGGGGGGGGAGAATATGGTGAGCAGTTCTTC. Protein product: CSAGGGEYGEQFF.

This sequence joins TRBV24-1 and TRBJ1-6; D not resolved. This CDR3 comprises 14 residues. The germline V and J ends were trimmed by 9 bases and 0 bases, with 8 bases remaining between them. Per germline, CDR1 KGHDR and CDR2 SFDVKD. The CDR3 DNA reads as TGTGCCACCCAGGAAAGCTCCTATAATTCACCCCTCCACTTT. Its translation is CATQESSYNSPLHF.

A note on this clonotype: A read error may explain this, as a much larger clone is one base away. The chain combines TRBV12-3 or TRBV12-4 with TRBJ1-1, with D unclear. The CDR3 contains 14 residues. CDR3 residues: CTSSLGQPNTEAFF. The DNA for the CDR3 is TGTACCAGCAGTTTAGGGCAGCCGAACACTGAAGCTTTCTTT.

The V call is TRBV27, the J call TRBJ1-1, with D perhaps matching TRBD1 (6 bases). The CDR3 contains 12 residues. The germline gives CDR1 MNHEY, CDR2 SMNVEV (reference sequence). Trimming left V 1 base short and J 12 bases short, with 12 bases between. CDR3 coding DNA: TGTGCCAGCAGTTTATTTGGGGGCAGGCCTTTCTTT. Translated: CASSLFGGRPFF.

This clonotype was seen more than once but under ten times. CDR3 protein: CASSQEVLASSEQFF. The CDR3 DNA reads TGCGCCAGCAGCCAAGAGGTCCTGGCCAGTAGTGAGCAGTTCTTC. The chain joins TRBV4-3 to TRBJ2-1, with D hard to call. Germline V gene lookup returns CDR1 LGHNA and CDR2 YSLEER. The ends were cut back, 0 bases at V and 9 bases at J, with 15 bases in the middle. This CDR3 is built from 15 residues.

This clonotype was seen only a few times. The chain joins TRBV7-9 to TRBJ2-5, with 7 bases matching TRBD2. The CDR3 has 15 amino acids. J was trimmed by 5 bases and V by 5 bases; bases with no gene match: 11. Germline CDR1 reads SEHNR; CDR2 reads FQNEAQ (reference sequence). CDR3 bases: TGTGCCAGCAGCCGACAGCTAGCGGCCGGGGAGACCCAGTACTTC. Translating gives CASSRQLAAGETQYF.

The V call is TRBV20-1, the J call TRBJ2-7; 8 positions agree with TRBD2. J gave up 4 bases and V 3 bases, and 8 bases lay outside the gene matches. Germline-derived CDR1 and CDR2 are DFQATT and SNEGSKA (reference sequence). CDR3 length: 14 amino acids. DNA for the CDR3: TGCAGTGCTAGTTTTCCGGGAGGGCTGTACGAGCAGTACTTC. Its protein product is CSASFPGGLYEQYF.

This clonotype showed up just a few times. The chain recombines TRBV4-3 with TRBJ1-2; D unresolved. Per the germline V gene, CDR1 is LGHNA and CDR2 is YSLEER. The V end lost 0 bases, the J end lost 4 bases, and 15 bases lay between the germline ends. This CDR3 contains 16 residues. The CDR3 region has the DNA TGCGCCAGCAGCCAAGAATTGCGAGAATCGGGCTATGGCTACACCTTC. It codes for CASSQELRESGYGYTF.

This clonotype came up a few times. The chain has TRBV27 and TRBJ2-5, with 9 nucleotides matching TRBD2. The V gene's germline CDR1 is MNHEY and CDR2 SMNVEV (reference sequence). The CDR3 contains 15 residues. V gave up 2 bases and J gave up 1 base; unmatched junction bases: 2. CDR3 in amino acids: CASSLQREAQETQYF. In nucleotides, the CDR3 is TGTGCCAGCAGTTTACAGCGGGAGGCCCAAGAGACCCAGTACTTC.

This clonotype showed up just a few times. This chain connects TRBV4-3 to TRBJ2-7; a possible D gene is TRBD2 (5 bases). Germline loops: CDR1 LGHNA, CDR2 YSLEER. The CDR3 is made up of 13 amino acids. V lost 4 bases and J 2 bases, leaving 9 bases between the germline ends. CDR3 protein: CASSRTVTYEQYF. CDR3 DNA sequence: TGCGCCAGCAGCCGGACTGTCACCTACGAGCAGTACTTC.

V gene TRBV7-8 combines with J gene TRBJ2-2; D uncertain. The ends were cut back, 5 bases at V and 2 bases at J, with 12 bases in the middle. Looked up from germline, CDR1 is SGHVS and CDR2 is FQNEAQ. The CDR3 totals 15 residues. This CDR3 is CASSPMWHNTGELFF. CDR3 coding DNA: TGTGCCAGCAGCCCTATGTGGCATAACACCGGGGAGCTGTTTTTT.

The J gene is TRBJ2-2, the V gene TRBV15; 8 nucleotides agree with TRBD1. Trimming at V came to 4 bases and at J to 11 bases, leaving 15 bases not matched to a gene. Germline CDR1 and CDR2: LNHNV and YYDKDF (reference sequence). The CDR3 is made up of 16 amino acids. The DNA for the CDR3 is TGTGCCACCAGCACCTATGACAGGGGTATACGCGGAGAGCTGTTTTTT. This sequence encodes CATSTYDRGIRGELFF. The full variable domain, rest sourced from reference TRBV15 and TRBJ2-2, is DAMVIQNPRYQVTQFGKPVTLSCSQTLNHNVMYWYQQKSSQAPKLLFHYYDKDFNNEADTPDNFQSRRPNTSFCFLDIRSPGLGDTAMYLCATSTYDRGIRGELFFGEGSRLTVL.

This clonotype has a handful of counts. The V gene is TRBV28, the J gene TRBJ1-5; possible D gene TRBD1, 5 bases. The CDR3 runs to 16 residues. The V gene's germline CDR1 is MDHEN and CDR2 SYDVKM. Trimming removed 2 bases at V and 3 bases at J, with 14 bases between. The CDR3 sequence is CASSLARGIPNQPQHF. The CDR3 DNA reads as TGTGCCAGCAGTTTAGCAAGGGGCATTCCCAATCAGCCCCAGCATTTT.

This clonotype came up many times. V and J are TRBV7-2 and TRBJ1-1, with 9 positions matching TRBD1. V lost 3 bases to trimming and J lost 5 bases; unmatched junction nucleotides: 4. The CDR3 has 14 amino acids. Germline V gene data show CDR1 as SGHTA and CDR2 as FQGNSA. CDR3 in DNA: TGTGCCAGCAGCTTGCGGACAGGGGAAACTGAAGCTTTCTTT. Encoded protein: CASSLRTGETEAFF.

This clonotype has a handful of counts. The V call is TRBV5-1, the J call TRBJ1-1; unclear D gene. There are 14 residues in the CDR3. Germline V gene lookup returns CDR1 SGHRS and CDR2 YFSETQ. V was cut by 0 bases and J by 1 base, with 7 bases left in between. The CDR3 region is CASSLAPANTEAFF. DNA of the CDR3: TGCGCCAGCAGCTTGGCCCCGGCGAACACTGAAGCTTTCTTT.

The chain couples TRBV20-1 to TRBJ2-5, with unresolved D. Germline CDR1 is DFQATT and CDR2 is SNEGSKA (reference sequence). This CDR3 has 17 amino acids. The germline V and J ends were trimmed by 2 bases and 5 bases, with 24 bases remaining between them. The CDR3 DNA reads as TGCAGTGCTAGACCGACCTTAGAGGCCCCAGGATCGGAGACCCAGTACTTC. Translated, it gives CSARPTLEAPGSETQYF.

The genes are TRBV20-1 and TRBJ2-5; D is unresolved. Germline assignment: CDR1 DFQATT and CDR2 SNEGSKA (reference sequence). The CDR3 sequence is 11 residues long. V was cut by 2 bases and J by 0 bases, with 1 base left in between. The CDR3 DNA is TGCAGTGCTAGAAACCAAGAGACCCAGTACTTC. Its translation is CSARNQETQYF.

The chain is built from TRBV7-2 and TRBJ2-7; the match to TRBD1 covers 8 bases. The CDR3 runs 14 residues. Germline CDR1 SGHTA, CDR2 FQGNSA. With 5 bases clipped from V and 6 bases from J, the junction kept 9 bases outside the gene matches. CDR3: CASSPRDRPSEQYF. Written as DNA, the CDR3 is TGTGCCAGCAGCCCGCGGGACAGGCCTAGCGAGCAGTACTTC.

In this sample, this clonotype turned up a few times. This chain links TRBV7-3 with TRBJ1-1; D is undetermined. This CDR3 comprises 15 residues. Germline V gives CDR1 SGHTA, CDR2 FQGTGA. Trimming removed 5 bases at V and 2 bases at J, with 15 bases between. The CDR3 reads CASSPAGGRNTEAFF. The CDR3 nucleotides read TGTGCCAGCAGCCCTGCAGGAGGGAGAAACACTGAAGCTTTCTTT.

This clonotype was found a few times. The chain employs TRBV9 and TRBJ1-6; the D gene is possibly TRBD1 (5 bases). The germline V gene has CDR1 SGDLS and CDR2 YYNGEE. CDR3 length: 14 residues. V lost 1 base and J 8 bases, leaving 10 bases between the germline ends. The CDR3 reads CASSVRQGDSPLHF. CDR3 bases: TGTGCCAGCAGCGTACGGCAGGGTGATTCACCCCTCCACTTT. The full variable domain, rest sourced from reference TRBV9 and TRBJ1-6, is DSGVTQTPKHLITATGQRVTLRCSPRSGDLSVYWYQQSLDQGLQFLIQYYNGEERAKGNILERFSAQQFPDLHSELNLSSLELGDSALYFCASSVRQGDSPLHFGNGTRLTVT.

The table lists this clonotype with many counts. The chain links TRBV7-2 to TRBJ2-1, with D perhaps TRBD2 (6 bases). The germline V and J ends were trimmed by 1 base and 5 bases, with 9 bases remaining between them. Germline V gene sequence: CDR1 SGHTA, CDR2 FQGNSA. The CDR3 has 14 residues. For the CDR3, the DNA is TGTGCCAGCAGCTTAGTTAGCGGCCACAATGAGCAGTTCTTC. Amino acids: CASSLVSGHNEQFF.

This clonotype appeared a few times. This chain uses TRBV20-1 with TRBJ2-7, with 11 nucleotides matching TRBD1. This CDR3 is 14 amino acids long. Trimming removed 3 bases from V and 2 bases from J; junction bases left unmatched: 3. Germline V CDR1 and CDR2: DFQATT, SNEGSKA (reference sequence). CDR3: CSARGTGGPYEQYF. The DNA of the CDR3 is TGCAGTGCTAGGGGGACAGGGGGTCCCTACGAGCAGTACTTC.

This clonotype was picked up a small number of times. Here the CDR3 DNA reads TGTGCCAGCAGCCAACCTGTGGACAGGTTAATCTCTGGGGCCAACGTCCTGACTTTC. Its protein is CASSQPVDRLISGANVLTF. The chain employs TRBV4-2 and TRBJ2-6; 7 nucleotides line up with TRBD1. Looked up from germline, CDR1 is LGHNA and CDR2 is YNFKEQ. This CDR3 region has 19 residues. V lost 2 bases and J lost 0; bases outside the gene matches: 10.

The chain employs TRBV12-3 or TRBV12-4 and TRBJ1-1; no reliable D call. Deletions cut 10 bases from V and 6 bases from J, with 9 bases between. The CDR3 spans 10 residues. The CDR3: CATPPPEAFF. CDR3 sequence (DNA): TGTGCCACCCCCCCCCCTGAAGCTTTCTTT.